Each of the 4 T cell receptor beta chains below was sequenced from the same sample in a study of blood T cell repertoires in COVID-19. Libraries were prepared by immunoSEQ multiplex PCR; TCRdb keeps only in-frame clonotypes and omits some of them. The table has tens of thousands of clones, about 82% seen once. Sequencing used peripheral blood. These receptors came from a human donor in a cohort sampled during active COVID-19.

The chain recombines TRBV24-1 with TRBJ2-7; 7 positions match TRBD2. Germline V CDR1 and CDR2: KGHDR, SFDVKD. Trimming removed 4 bases from V and 5 bases from J; junction bases left unmatched: 4. This CDR3 contains 13 residues. The CDR3 nucleotides read TGTGCCACCAGTGACGGTGCGGGGGACGAGCAGTACTTC. Encoded protein: CATSDGAGDEQYF.

This clone has just one count. This rearrangement joins TRBV4-3 to TRBJ1-1, with D perhaps TRBD1 (6 bases). The germline CDR1 and CDR2 sequences are LGHNA and YSLEER. The CDR3 consists of 17 residues. Trimming left V 2 bases short and J 5 bases short, with 21 bases between. The CDR3 nucleotides are TGCGCCAGCAGCCAATCCCAGGGGTACGTAAGAAAGACTGAAGCTTTCTTT. Translated, it gives CASSQSQGYVRKTEAFF.

CDR3 sequence reads: CASSQRVRQGGEQFF. CDR3 DNA sequence: TGCGCCAGCAGCCAGAGGGTGCGACAGGGTGGTGAGCAGTTCTTC. This rearrangement joins TRBV4-1 to TRBJ2-1, with 7 bases aligning to TRBD1. Trimming took 3 bases from V and 9 from J; bases not matched to a gene: 11. The CDR3 runs 15 residues. Looked up from germline, CDR1 is MGHRA and CDR2 is YSYEKL.

In this sample, this clone turned up once. The rearrangement links TRBV2 to TRBJ2-2; D call uncertain. V lost 9 bases to trimming and J lost 0 bases, with 11 bases between them. Germline loops: CDR1 SNHLY, CDR2 FYNNEI. This CDR3 is built from 14 residues. The CDR3 DNA reads as TGTGCCAGTAGAACAAGCGCGAACACCGGGGAGCTGTTTTTT. Residues: CASRTSANTGELFF.